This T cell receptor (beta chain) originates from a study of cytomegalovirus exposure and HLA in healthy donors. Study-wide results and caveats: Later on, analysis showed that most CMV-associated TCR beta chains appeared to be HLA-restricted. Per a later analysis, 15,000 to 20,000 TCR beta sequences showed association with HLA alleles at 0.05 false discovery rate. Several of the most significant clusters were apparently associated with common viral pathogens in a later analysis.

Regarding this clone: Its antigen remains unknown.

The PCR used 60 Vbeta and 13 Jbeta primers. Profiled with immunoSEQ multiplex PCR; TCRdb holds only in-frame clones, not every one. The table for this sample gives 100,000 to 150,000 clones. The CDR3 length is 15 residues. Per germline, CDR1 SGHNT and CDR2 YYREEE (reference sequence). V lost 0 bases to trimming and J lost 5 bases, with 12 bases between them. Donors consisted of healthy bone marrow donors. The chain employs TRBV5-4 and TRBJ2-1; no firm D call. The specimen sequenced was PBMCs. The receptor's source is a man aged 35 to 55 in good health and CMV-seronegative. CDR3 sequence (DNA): TGTGCCAGCAGCTTGGTAACAGCACCGAACAATGAGCAGTTCTTC. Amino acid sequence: CASSLVTAPNNEQFF.